This T cell receptor (beta chain) derives from a study of neurological immune-mediated disorders. Study-wide results and limits: CDR3 amino acid sequences found in expanded clones were never shared across subjects, suggesting private repertoires in all groups. TCR clonal expansion peaked in HTLV-1-associated myelopathy patients and was lowest in multiple sclerosis patients. On phylogenetic grouping, the repertoires of 18 of 34 multiple sclerosis patients fell within one related-CDR3 cluster, constituting a possible signature.

The CDR3 loop spans 13 amino acids. V was clipped by 2 bases and J by 5 bases, with 8 bases between them. CDR1 and CDR2 from the germline V gene are KGHSH and LQKENI. MiXCR was run by TCRdb on the 5' RACE reads, yielding one entry per CDR3 protein. The repertoire consists of 45,000 to 55,000 distinct CDR3 sequences, with more than 3.5% occurring once and the leading ten covering 6% to 7%. At least ten counts were recorded for this clonotype. What it binds is not known. The chain employs TRBV18 and TRBJ2-3; D may be TRBD1 (6 bases). This TCR was recovered from a man in his 60s with multiple sclerosis. Sequences were obtained from PBMCs. CDR3 DNA: TGTGCCAGCTCACCAAAAGGGGGAGATACGCAGTATTTT. This gives the protein CASSPKGGDTQYF.